This T cell receptor (beta chain) was observed in a study of early T cells in non-severe SARS-CoV-2 infection. Study-level background: Sequencing input comprised bulk RNA from unsorted whole blood; chain pairing was not available.

In the library, individual cDNA molecules carried attached unique molecular identifiers. One entry per CDR3 protein, called by TCRdb with MiXCR from the 5' RACE reads. The data contain about 36,000 distinct CDR3 sequences, less than 7.5% of them singletons. There are 17 residues in the CDR3. Germline CDR1 reads SGHTA; CDR2 reads FQGNSA. Trimming left V 5 bases short and J 7 bases short, with 24 bases between. This clonotype was obtained from an adult who was a healthcare worker with PCR-confirmed SARS-CoV-2 infection or an uninfected control (not recorded which). The source was whole blood, collected at baseline. The chain has TRBV7-2 and TRBJ2-1; tentatively, D is TRBD2 (5 bases). DNA for the CDR3: TGTGCCAGCAGCCCCCGCCCGCCTCTCGCCGGGGAAAATGAGCAGTTCTTC. This codes for CASSPRPPLAGENEQFF.